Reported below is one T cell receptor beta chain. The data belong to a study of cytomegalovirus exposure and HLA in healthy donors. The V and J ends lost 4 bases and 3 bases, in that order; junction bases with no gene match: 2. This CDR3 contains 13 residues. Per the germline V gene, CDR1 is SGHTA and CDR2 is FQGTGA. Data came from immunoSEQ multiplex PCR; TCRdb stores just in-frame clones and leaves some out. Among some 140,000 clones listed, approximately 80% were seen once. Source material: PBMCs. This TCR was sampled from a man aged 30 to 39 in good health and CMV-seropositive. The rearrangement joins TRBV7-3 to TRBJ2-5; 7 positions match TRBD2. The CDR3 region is CASSSGLEETQYF. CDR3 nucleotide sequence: TGTGCCAGCAGCTCCGGACTAGAAGAGACCCAGTACTTC.